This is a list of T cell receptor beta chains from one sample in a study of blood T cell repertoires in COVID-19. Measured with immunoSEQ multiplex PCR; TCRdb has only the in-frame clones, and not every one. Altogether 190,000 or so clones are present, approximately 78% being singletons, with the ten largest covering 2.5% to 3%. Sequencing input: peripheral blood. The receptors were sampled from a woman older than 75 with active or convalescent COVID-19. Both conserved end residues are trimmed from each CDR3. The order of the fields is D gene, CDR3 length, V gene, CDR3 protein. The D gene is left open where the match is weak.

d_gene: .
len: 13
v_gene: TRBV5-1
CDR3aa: ASRLDSRPRETQY

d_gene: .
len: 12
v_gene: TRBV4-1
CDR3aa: ASSPVTANYGYT

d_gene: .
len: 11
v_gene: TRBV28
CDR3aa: ASSTRTADTQY

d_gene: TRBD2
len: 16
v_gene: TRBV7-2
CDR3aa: ASSFGLAGGPGTGELF

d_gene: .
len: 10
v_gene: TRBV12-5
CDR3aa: ASGFFRGEAF

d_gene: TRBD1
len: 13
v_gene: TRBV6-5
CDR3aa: ASSSDRGLPGELF

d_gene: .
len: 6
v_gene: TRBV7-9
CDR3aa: ASSLPT

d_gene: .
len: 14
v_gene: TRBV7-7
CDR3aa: ASSLAVSGGTDTQY

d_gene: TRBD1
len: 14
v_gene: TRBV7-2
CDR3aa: ASSPGQGLSYSPLH

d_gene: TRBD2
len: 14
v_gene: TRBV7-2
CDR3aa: ASSPPGGAWVNEQF

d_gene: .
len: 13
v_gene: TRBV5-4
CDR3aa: ASSPATSPPLEQY

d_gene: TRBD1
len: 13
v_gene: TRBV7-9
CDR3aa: ASSLIGQGGEKLF

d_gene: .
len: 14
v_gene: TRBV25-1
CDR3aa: ASSEPSGRGNYGYT

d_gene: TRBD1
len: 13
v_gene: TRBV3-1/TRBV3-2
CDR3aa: ASSPGTGVSETQY

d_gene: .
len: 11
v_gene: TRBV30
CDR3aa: AWSDFNNQPQH

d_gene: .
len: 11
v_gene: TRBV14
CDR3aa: ASSKDMLYGYT

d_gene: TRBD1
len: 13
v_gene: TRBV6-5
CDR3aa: ASSSTGGEVYGYT

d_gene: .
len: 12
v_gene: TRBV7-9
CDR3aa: ASSLSSGYNEQF

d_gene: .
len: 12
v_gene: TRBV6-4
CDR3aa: ASSDSSGAYGYT

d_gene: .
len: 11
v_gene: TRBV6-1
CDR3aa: ASSESGSYGYT

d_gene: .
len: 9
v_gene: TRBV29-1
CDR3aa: SVLLNYGYT

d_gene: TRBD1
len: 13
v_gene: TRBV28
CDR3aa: ASSLGGQGAYEQY

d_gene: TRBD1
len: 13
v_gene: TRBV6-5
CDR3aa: ATTSLHRGGQPQH

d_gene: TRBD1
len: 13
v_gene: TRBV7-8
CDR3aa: ASSLGDRGYQPQH

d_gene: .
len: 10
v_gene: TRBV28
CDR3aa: ASSLEATEAF

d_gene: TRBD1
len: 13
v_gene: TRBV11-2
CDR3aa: ASSSSDRGSYGYT

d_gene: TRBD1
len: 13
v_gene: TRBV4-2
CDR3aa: ASSPPTGGTGELF

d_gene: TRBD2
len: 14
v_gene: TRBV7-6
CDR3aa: ASSPWTSTGTDTQY

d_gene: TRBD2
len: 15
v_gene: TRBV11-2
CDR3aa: ASSLETSGGAGDTQY

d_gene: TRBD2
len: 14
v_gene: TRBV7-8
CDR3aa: ASSLSGLAGVNEQF

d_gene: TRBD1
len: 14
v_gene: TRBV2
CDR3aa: ASSELGQRTGNTIY

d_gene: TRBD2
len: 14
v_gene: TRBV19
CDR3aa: ASSIDTSGGVDEQY